This T cell receptor (beta chain) was observed in a study of shared clonotypes between healthy human individuals. V gave up 6 bases and J gave up 4 bases; unmatched junction bases: 12. This CDR3 comprises 15 residues. CDR1 MNHEY and CDR2 SVGAGI come from the germline V gene. Method: immunoSEQ multiplex PCR; TCRdb's copy keeps in-frame clones and lacks some. The table includes about 1.1 million clones, around 78% detected once. This receptor was taken from a young man in good health. Some clones in this sample may be carry-over from other donors' samples. V gene TRBV6-5 combines with J gene TRBJ2-7; 7 positions match TRBD1. Input material: memory CD4+ T cells from PBMCs. Subset here: CD45RA-negative fraction. The DNA of the CDR3 is TGTGCCAGCAGACCGCACCCTCAGGGGGTATACGAGCAGTACTTC. It is translated as CASRPHPQGVYEQYF.